Each of the 30 T cell receptor beta chains below was sequenced from the same sample in a study of identical twins. Each CDR3 protein gets one entry after TCRdb re-called the 5' RACE reads with MiXCR. Of 510,000 or so distinct CDR3 sequences listed, roughly 15% are singletons. These data were also filed under a second study, of yellow fever vaccine responses in identical twins.

The specimen sequenced was CD4+ T cells sorted from blood. Source of these receptors: a woman between 18 and 29 years old in good health.

This clonotype was detected only a few times. The chain carries TRBV5-1 and TRBJ2-5, with D perhaps matching TRBD1 (6 bases). Germline CDR1 reads SGHRS; CDR2 reads YFSETQ. The CDR3 loop spans 15 amino acids. Trimming removed 2 bases from V and 1 base from J, with 12 bases in between. The CDR3 protein is CASSLTRGGQETQYF. The CDR3 nucleotides are TGCGCCAGCAGCTTAACTAGAGGGGGCCAAGAGACCCAGTACTTC. The full variable domain, with the rest looked up from reference TRBV5-1 and TRBJ2-5, is KAGVTQTPRYLIKTRGQQVTLSCSPISGHRSVSWYQQTPGQGLQFLFEYFSETQRNKGNFPGRFSGRQFSNSRSEMNVSTLELGDSALYLCASSLTRGGQETQYFGPGTRLLVL.

This clonotype was recorded a few times. The CDR3 DNA is TGTGCCAGCACGACGGGGCGGGTTGGGGATCCGACTGGAAACACCATATATTTT. This gives the protein CASTTGRVGDPTGNTIYF. The V and J genes are TRBV25-1 and TRBJ1-3; D may be TRBD1 (5 bases). Per germline, CDR1 MGHDK and CDR2 SYGVNS. Trimming removed 7 bases from V and 2 bases from J, with 24 bases in between. The CDR3 is 18 residues long. The full variable domain, its missing parts supplied by reference TRBV25-1 and TRBJ1-3, is EADIYQTPRYLVIGTGKKITLECSQTMGHDKMYWYQQDPGMELHLIHYSYGVNSTEKGDLSSESTVSRIRTEHFPLTLESARPSHTSQYLCASTTGRVGDPTGNTIYFGEGSWLTVV.

This clonotype was seen a few times. The chain is built from TRBV12-3 or TRBV12-4 and TRBJ2-3; 8 bases match TRBD2. With V trimmed by 6 bases and J by 0 bases, 5 bases remained unmatched. This CDR3 is 15 amino acids long. CDR3: CASRPTSASTDTQYF. CDR3 DNA sequence: TGTGCCAGCAGACCGACTAGCGCGAGCACAGATACGCAGTATTTT.

This clonotype was counted a few times. This chain connects TRBV20-1 to TRBJ1-4; D is ambiguous. Trimming cost V 1 base and J 2 bases, with 14 bases left between them. This CDR3 contains 16 residues. Germline CDR1 DFQATT, CDR2 SNEGSKA (reference sequence). The CDR3 loop reads CSARGRPGTTNEKLFF. CDR3 bases: TGCAGTGCTAGAGGTCGCCCGGGTACCACTAATGAAAAACTGTTTTTT.

The chain couples TRBV7-2 to TRBJ2-7; 13 bases match TRBD2. The CDR3 contains 15 residues. Germline CDR1 is SGHTA and CDR2 is FQGNSA. Trimming removed 3 bases from V and 4 bases from J; junction bases left unmatched: 3. The CDR3 spells CASSFWTSGSYEQYF. DNA of the CDR3: TGTGCCAGCAGCTTTTGGACTAGCGGGAGTTACGAGCAGTACTTC.

The rearrangement joins TRBV12-3 or TRBV12-4 to TRBJ2-3, with 10 bases that match TRBD2. The ends lost 8 bases at V and 6 bases at J; junction bases unmatched: 14. The CDR3 extends over 16 amino acids. The CDR3 DNA is TGTGCCAGCGAGGGTGGGGCTAGCGGGAGTTTTGATACGCAGTATTTT. It yields the protein CASEGGASGSFDTQYF.

There are a few counts of this clonotype. The V and J genes are TRBV25-1 and TRBJ2-1; D not resolved. With 1 base removed from V and 6 bases from J, the gap between germline ends came to 4 bases. CDR1 MGHDK and CDR2 SYGVNS come from the germline V gene. The CDR3 covers 12 residues. The CDR3 DNA sequence: TGTGCCAGCAGTGAATTGAGCAATGAGCAGTTCTTC. It is translated as CASSELSNEQFF.

This clonotype was seen a few times. The rearrangement uses TRBV9 and TRBJ2-7, with 10 bases lining up with TRBD2. Trimming took 4 bases from V and 6 from J; bases not matched to a gene: 10. CDR1 is SGDLS, CDR2 YYNGEE, per germline. CDR3 length: 15 amino acids. The CDR3 sequence: CASSPSLAGAGEQYF. The CDR3 region has the DNA TGTGCCAGCAGCCCCAGTCTAGCGGGAGCGGGCGAGCAGTACTTC.

This rearrangement joins TRBV27 to TRBJ2-1; D is perhaps TRBD2 (5 bases). Trimming stripped 5 bases from V and 5 bases from J, with 22 bases between. This CDR3 spans 17 amino acids. In germline, CDR1 is MNHEY, CDR2 SMNVEV (reference sequence). The CDR3 DNA reads as TGTGCCAGCAGTCGGACTCTAGACTCCCCCGCCGACAATGAGCAGTTCTTC. This sequence encodes CASSRTLDSPADNEQFF.

In this sample, this clonotype turned up a few times. This sequence joins TRBV7-9 and TRBJ1-1; perhaps TRBD1 as D (5 bases). Trimming took 2 bases from V and 2 from J, leaving 12 bases between them. Germline V CDR1 and CDR2: SEHNR, FQNEAQ (reference sequence). There are 15 residues in the CDR3. The CDR3 DNA reads as TGTGCCAGCAGCTTATTCAGGGATGAAAACACTGAAGCTTTCTTT. Its translation: CASSLFRDENTEAFF.

In this sample, this clonotype turned up a few times. The rearrangement joins TRBV20-1 to TRBJ2-5; TRBD2 aligns across 8 bases. There are 15 residues in the CDR3. The germline CDR1 and CDR2 sequences are DFQATT and SNEGSKA (reference sequence). The V and J ends lost 3 bases and 2 bases, in that order; junction bases with no gene match: 8. As DNA, the CDR3 is TGCAGTGCTAGGAAGAGGAGCGGGGGACAAGAGACCCAGTACTTC. This gives the protein CSARKRSGGQETQYF.

The V and J genes are TRBV25-1 and TRBJ2-4; either TRBD1 or TRBD2 may supply D (5 bases each). The V end lost 8 bases, the J end lost 9 bases, and 14 bases lay between the germline ends. The CDR3 length is 12 residues. Germline V CDR1 and CDR2: MGHDK, SYGVNS. The CDR3 protein is CASRGGASIQYF. The CDR3 DNA reads as TGTGCCAGCCGTGGGGGAGCTAGCATTCAGTACTTC.

The rearrangement uses TRBV25-1 and TRBJ2-3; D remains unclear. Germline CDR1 reads MGHDK; CDR2 reads SYGVNS. The CDR3 covers 14 residues. Trimming stripped 4 bases from V and 2 bases from J, with 10 bases between. The CDR3 DNA follows: TGTGCCAGCAGTGCGGCCAGACTCACAGATACGCAGTATTTT. Its protein product is CASSAARLTDTQYF.

Only a few counts were recorded for this clonotype. V is TRBV19 and J is TRBJ2-7; 7 bases are a match to TRBD1. V gave up 3 bases and J gave up 0 bases; unmatched junction bases: 2. CDR1 is LNHDA, CDR2 SQIVND, per germline (reference sequence). The CDR3 totals 14 residues. CDR3 coding DNA: TGTGCCAGTAGTATTGGGACAGTCTCCTACGAGCAGTACTTC. Encoded protein: CASSIGTVSYEQYF.

The J gene is TRBJ1-5, the V gene TRBV4-1; 7 nucleotides line up with TRBD1. The V and J ends lost 0 bases and 7 bases, in that order; junction bases with no gene match: 12. The CDR3 sequence is 17 residues long. In germline, CDR1 is MGHRA, CDR2 YSYEKL. Here the CDR3 DNA reads TGCGCCAGCAGCCAAGAGGCTTCTGACAGGGTTGGCCAGCCCCAGCATTTT. It codes for CASSQEASDRVGQPQHF.

This clonotype was detected only a few times. CDR3 amino acids: CASAGTTNTGELFF. CDR3 in DNA: TGTGCCAGTGCCGGGACAACGAACACCGGGGAGCTGTTTTTT. This sequence joins TRBV27 and TRBJ2-2, with D possibly being TRBD1 (6 bases). Trimming took off 9 bases at V and 0 bases at J, with 11 bases between the two ends. This CDR3 has 14 amino acids. Germline V gene lookup returns CDR1 MNHEY and CDR2 SMNVEV (reference sequence).

This clonotype was seen only a few times. The genes are TRBV10-3 and TRBJ2-1; the match to TRBD2 covers 8 bases. Per the germline V gene, CDR1 is ENHRY and CDR2 is SYGVKD. V lost 10 bases, J lost 5 bases, and 10 bases stayed unmatched. The CDR3 is 14 residues long. The CDR3 DNA is TGTGCCACTACCCGGGAGGGGGGGAACAATGAGCAGTTCTTC. It specifies CATTREGGNNEQFF.

V gene TRBV3-1 combines with J gene TRBJ2-7; weak D call: TRBD2 (5 bases). CDR1 LGHDT and CDR2 YNNKEL come from the germline V gene (reference sequence). This CDR3 is built from 17 residues. V was shortened by 5 bases and J by 3 bases, with 23 bases between the two germline ends. Here the CDR3 reads CASSEALGRISVYEQYF. CDR3 nucleotides: TGTGCCAGCAGCGAAGCCCTTGGGAGAATTTCGGTCTACGAGCAGTACTTC.

This clonotype was seen a few times. The chain recombines TRBV3-1 with TRBJ2-3; TRBD2 matches 8 bases. Germline lookup yields CDR1 LGHDT and CDR2 YNNKEL (reference sequence). The CDR3 runs 16 residues. V was pared by 1 base and J by 2 bases, with 5 bases of the junction left unmatched. CDR3 protein: CASSQAPSGHTDTQYF. CDR3 coding DNA: TGTGCCAGCAGCCAAGCCCCTAGCGGGCACACAGATACGCAGTATTTT.

The chain uses TRBV12-3 or TRBV12-4 and TRBJ2-7; no reliable D call. The CDR3 extends over 14 amino acids. Trimming pared 2 bases from V and 5 bases from J, leaving 13 bases between. The CDR3 nucleotides read TGTGCCAGCAGTTTAAGGGCACGAGAGGACGAGCAGTACTTC. This gives the protein CASSLRAREDEQYF.

This sequence joins TRBV24-1 and TRBJ2-3; TRBD2 aligns across 8 bases. The CDR3 consists of 13 residues. CDR1 KGHDR and CDR2 SFDVKD come from the germline V gene. The junction had 4 bases not matched to a gene; V was cut back by 12 bases and J by 0 bases. The CDR3 DNA is TGTGCCGCCGGGAGGGATAGCACAGATACGCAGTATTTT. Protein: CAAGRDSTDTQYF.

The chain's CDR3 is CASSRRDTNYNEQFF. The CDR3 DNA is TGTGCCAGCAGTCGCCGGGACACCAACTACAATGAGCAGTTCTTC. The chain recombines TRBV6-1 with TRBJ2-1, with a possible D match to TRBD1 (6 bases). The V and J ends lost 5 bases and 3 bases respectively, with 14 bases between them. CDR1 MNHNS and CDR2 SASEGT come from the germline V gene. The CDR3 totals 15 residues.

V gene TRBV19 combines with J gene TRBJ1-6, with TRBD1 identical over 8 bases. The CDR3 loop spans 17 amino acids. From germline, CDR1 is LNHDA and CDR2 SQIVND (reference sequence). The V segment lost 6 bases and the J segment 7 bases; nucleotides outside the gene matches: 14. CDR3 protein: CASSPAPGTGGNSPLHF. CDR3 in DNA: TGTGCCAGTAGCCCAGCCCCGGGGACAGGCGGAAATTCACCCCTCCACTTT.

The chain recombines TRBV5-5 with TRBJ2-7, with D perhaps matching TRBD1 or TRBD2 (6 bases each). The germline gives CDR1 SGHKS, CDR2 YYEKEE (reference sequence). Trimming left V 2 bases short and J 0 bases short, with 21 bases between. The CDR3 sequence is 18 residues long. The CDR3 nucleotides read TGTGCCAGCAGCTTCTCAGGGGCCCCGGGGGTCTACTCCTACGAGCAGTACGTC. It encodes CASSFSGAPGVYSYEQYV.

This clonotype showed up just a few times. This chain connects TRBV5-6 to TRBJ2-3, with D perhaps TRBD2 (5 bases). The germline CDR1 and CDR2 sequences are SGHDT and YYEEEE. This CDR3 has 13 amino acids. V was shortened by 0 bases and J by 4 bases, with 6 bases between the two germline ends. CDR3 DNA: TGTGCCAGCAGCTTGGTTAGCGCAGATACGCAGTATTTT. Translation: CASSLVSADTQYF.

This clonotype was seen more than once but under ten times. J is TRBJ1-6 and V is TRBV20-1; D gene unclear. The CDR3 length is 12 residues. Germline loops: CDR1 DFQATT, CDR2 SNEGSKA (reference sequence). V lost 0 bases and J 5 bases, leaving 2 bases between the germline ends. CDR3 residues: CSARENNSPLHF. The CDR3 nucleotides read TGCAGTGCTAGAGAGAATAATTCACCCCTCCACTTT.

This chain links TRBV10-3 with TRBJ2-1, with TRBD2 identical over 7 bases. There are 15 residues in the CDR3. Germline CDR1 reads ENHRY; CDR2 reads SYGVKD. Trimming cost V 4 bases and J 0 bases; bases outside gene matches: 3. The CDR3 nucleotides read TGTGCCATCAGTGGAAGCGGGAACTCCTACAATGAGCAGTTCTTC. It codes for CAISGSGNSYNEQFF.

This clonotype was seen many times. The rearrangement joins TRBV12-3 or TRBV12-4 to TRBJ2-1; 13 bases align to TRBD2. The trim removed 1 base at V and 4 bases at J, leaving 7 bases unmatched. The CDR3 runs 18 residues. The CDR3 DNA reads as TGTGCCAGCAGTTTAGGACTAGCGGGGGGTAGTATGTACAATGAGCAGTTCTTC. Its translation: CASSLGLAGGSMYNEQFF.

This clonotype has only a few counts. The J gene is TRBJ2-1, the V gene TRBV7-9; 8 nucleotides line up with TRBD2. In germline, CDR1 is SEHNR, CDR2 FQNEAQ (reference sequence). CDR3 length equals 15 residues. With 5 bases clipped from V and 9 bases from J, the junction kept 12 bases outside the gene matches. The DNA for the CDR3 is TGTGCCAGCAGCGCTCGCGGGACTAGTTTCACTGAGCAGTTCTTC. Encoded protein: CASSARGTSFTEQFF.

This rearrangement joins TRBV6-1 to TRBJ2-1; TRBD2 agrees at 15 bases. The CDR3 loop spans 14 amino acids. V lost 7 bases to trimming and J lost 10 bases; unmatched junction nucleotides: 5. Germline CDR1 and CDR2: MNHNS and SASEGT. The CDR3 loop reads CASTGLAGGREQFF. The CDR3 DNA sequence: TGTGCCAGCACCGGACTAGCGGGAGGGCGGGAGCAGTTCTTC.